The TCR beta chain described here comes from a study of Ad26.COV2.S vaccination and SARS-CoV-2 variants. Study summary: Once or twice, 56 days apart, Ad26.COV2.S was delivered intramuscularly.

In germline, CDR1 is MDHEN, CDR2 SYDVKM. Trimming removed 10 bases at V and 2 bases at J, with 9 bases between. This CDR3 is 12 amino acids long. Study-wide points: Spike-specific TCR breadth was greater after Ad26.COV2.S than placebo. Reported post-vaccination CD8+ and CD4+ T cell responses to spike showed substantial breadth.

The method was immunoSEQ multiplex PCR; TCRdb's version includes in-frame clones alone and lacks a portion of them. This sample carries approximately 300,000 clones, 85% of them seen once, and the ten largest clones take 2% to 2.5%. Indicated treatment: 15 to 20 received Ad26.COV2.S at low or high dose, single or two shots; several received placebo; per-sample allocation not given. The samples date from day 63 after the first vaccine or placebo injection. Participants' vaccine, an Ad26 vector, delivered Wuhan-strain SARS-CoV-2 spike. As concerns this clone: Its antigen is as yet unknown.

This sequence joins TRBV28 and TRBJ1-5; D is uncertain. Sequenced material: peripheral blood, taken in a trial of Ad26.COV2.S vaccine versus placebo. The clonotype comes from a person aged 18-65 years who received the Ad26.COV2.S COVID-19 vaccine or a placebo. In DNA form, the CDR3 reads TGTGCCACGAGAGAGGGCAATCAGCCCCAGCATTTT. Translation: CATREGNQPQHF.